The 9 T cell receptor beta chains below were found in one sample sequenced in a study of CD8 T cells in ankylosing spondylitis. TCRdb independently ran MiXCR on the 5' RACE reads; one entry per CDR3 protein. The table records just over 150,000 distinct CDR3 sequences, around 19% of them present only once. The sequencing sample was made of blood, either unsorted or a sorted T cell fraction (not recorded which). The receptors were sampled from a male donor with ankylosing spondylitis or in good health (not recorded which).

Notes on this clonotype: A junction end diverges from the germline sequence, so it may reflect a read error. As DNA, the CDR3 is TGTGCCAGCAACTTATTACAAGCCTACGAGCAGTACTTC. Protein: CASNLLQAYEQYF. The V gene is TRBV7-2, the J gene TRBJ2-4; no clear D. The DNA end is a closer match to TRBJ2-7, so the J assignment may be wrong. This CDR3 contains 13 residues. Germline assignment: CDR1 SGHTA and CDR2 FQGNSA.

This clonotype was found a few times. V and J are TRBV12-3 or TRBV12-4 and TRBJ1-2; D gene uncertain. The V gene lost 7 bases and the J gene lost 5 bases, with 26 bases spanning the gap. The CDR3 has 17 amino acids. CDR3 sequence reads: CASTLRAGIPLRYGYTF. DNA for the CDR3: TGTGCCAGCACTCTGAGGGCAGGAATCCCCCTCAGGTATGGCTACACCTTC.

In this sample, this clonotype turned up many times. V gene TRBV28 combines with J gene TRBJ2-3, with D possibly TRBD2 on 6 matching bases. The CDR3 is 14 residues long. Germline V gives CDR1 MDHEN, CDR2 SYDVKM. Trimming took 7 bases from V and 6 from J, leaving 17 bases between them. The CDR3 reads CASKVGSGADTQYF. In DNA, the CDR3 is TGTGCCAGCAAGGTCGGGAGTGGGGCGGATACGCAGTATTTT. The whole variable domain, filled in from reference TRBV28 and TRBJ2-3, reads DVKVTQSSRYLVKRTGEKVFLECVQDMDHENMFWYRQDPGLGLRLIYFSYDVKMKEKGDIPEGYSVSREKKERFSLILESASTNQTSMYLCASKVGSGADTQYFGPGTRLTVL.

The chain joins TRBV30 to TRBJ1-6, with 7 nucleotides matching TRBD1. The trim removed 3 bases at V and 6 bases at J, leaving 8 bases unmatched. The CDR3 is 15 amino acids. Germline CDR1 GTSNPN, CDR2 SVGIG (reference sequence). DNA of the CDR3: TGTGCCTGGAGGGGGGACAGCGAATTTAATTCACCCCTCCACTTT. It specifies CAWRGDSEFNSPLHF. Full variable domain (remainder filled in from reference TRBV30 and TRBJ1-6): SQTIHQWPATLVQPVGSPLSLECTVEGTSNPNLYWYRQAAGRGLQLLFYSVGIGQISSEVPQNLSASRPQDRQFILSSKKLLLSDSGFYLCAWRGDSEFNSPLHFGNGTRLTVT.

This clonotype has a count of ten or more. J is TRBJ2-5 and V is TRBV5-6; a weak D match, TRBD1 (6 bases). The CDR3 length is 15 residues. Per germline, CDR1 SGHDT and CDR2 YYEEEE. V lost 0 bases and J lost 3, with 12 bases in between. The DNA for the CDR3 is TGTGCCAGCAGCTTGGTATGGGGGCCGAAAGAGACCCAGTACTTC. It encodes CASSLVWGPKETQYF. Combining the CDR3 with reference TRBV5-6 and TRBJ2-5 gives the whole variable domain DAGVTQSPTHLIKTRGQQVTLRCSPKSGHDTVSWYQQALGQGPQFIFQYYEEEERQRGNFPDRFSGHQFPNYSSELNVNALLLGDSALYLCASSLVWGPKETQYFGPGTRLLVL.

This clonotype came up a few times. This rearrangement joins TRBV19 to TRBJ2-4; 10 nucleotides agree with TRBD1. The CDR3 has 17 residues. V dropped 7 bases and J dropped 9; count of bases not matched to a gene: 18. CDR1 is LNHDA and CDR2 is SQIVND in the germline V gene (reference sequence). CDR3 region: CASTLRSGQGKGGIQYF. The CDR3 bases are TGTGCCAGTACACTTAGGTCGGGACAGGGGAAAGGGGGCATTCAGTACTTC. The whole variable domain, filled in from reference TRBV19 and TRBJ2-4, reads DGGITQSPKYLFRKEGQNVTLSCEQNLNHDAMYWYRQDPGQGLRLIYYSQIVNDFQKGDIAEGYSVSREKKESFPLTVTSAQKNPTAFYLCASTLRSGQGKGGIQYFGAGTRLSVL.

This sequence joins TRBV30 and TRBJ1-1; 9 nucleotides line up with TRBD1. Germline lookup yields CDR1 GTSNPN and CDR2 SVGIG (reference sequence). CDR3 length: 16 residues. V gave up 0 bases and J gave up 1 base; unmatched junction bases: 6. The CDR3 loop is CAWSVPGTGRNTEAFF. The CDR3 DNA is TGTGCCTGGAGTGTACCCGGGACAGGGAGGAACACTGAAGCTTTCTTT.

The CDR3: CASSLFGSPVPFF. The CDR3 DNA reads TGTGCCAGCAGTTTATTTGGTTCACCTGTACCTTTCTTT. The V call is TRBV12-3 or TRBV12-4, the J call TRBJ1-1; D is unclear. The ends were cut back, 2 bases at V and 12 bases at J, with 16 bases in the middle. This CDR3 is built from 13 residues.

The sample holds a few counts of this clonotype. The chain recombines TRBV5-4 with TRBJ2-1; 11 bases agree with TRBD2. V trimming: 1 base; J trimming: 4 bases; junction bases outside the gene matches: 4. CDR1 SGHNT and CDR2 YYREEE come from the germline V gene (reference sequence). CDR3 length equals 16 residues. The CDR3 DNA reads as TGTGCCAGCAGCTTGCGGACTAGCGGGCCATACAATGAGCAGTTCTTC. Translated: CASSLRTSGPYNEQFF.